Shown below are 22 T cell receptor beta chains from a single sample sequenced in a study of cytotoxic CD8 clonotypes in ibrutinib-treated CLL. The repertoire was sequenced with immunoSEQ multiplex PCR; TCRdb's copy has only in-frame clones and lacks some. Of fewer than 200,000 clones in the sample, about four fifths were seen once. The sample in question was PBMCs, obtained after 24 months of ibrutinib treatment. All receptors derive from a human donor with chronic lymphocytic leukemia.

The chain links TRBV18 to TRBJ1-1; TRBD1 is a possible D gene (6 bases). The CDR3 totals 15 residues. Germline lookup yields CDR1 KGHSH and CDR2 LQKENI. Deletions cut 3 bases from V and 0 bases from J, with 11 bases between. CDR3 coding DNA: TGTGCCAGCTCACCCCGCGGACAGATGAACACTGAAGCTTTCTTT. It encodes CASSPRGQMNTEAFF.

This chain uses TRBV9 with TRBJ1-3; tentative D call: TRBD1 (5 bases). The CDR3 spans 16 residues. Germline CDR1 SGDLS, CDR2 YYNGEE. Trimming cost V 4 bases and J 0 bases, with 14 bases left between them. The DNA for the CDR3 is TGTGCCAGCAGCTCCCGGGACGGGGGCTCTGGAAACACCATATATTTT. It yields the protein CASSSRDGGSGNTIYF.

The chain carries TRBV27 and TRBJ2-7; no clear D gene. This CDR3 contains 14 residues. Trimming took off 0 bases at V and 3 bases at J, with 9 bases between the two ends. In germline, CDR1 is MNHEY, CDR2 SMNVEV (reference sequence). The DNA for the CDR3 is TGTGCCAGCAGTTTATCTCGTGGGATCTACGAGCAGTACTTC. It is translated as CASSLSRGIYEQYF.

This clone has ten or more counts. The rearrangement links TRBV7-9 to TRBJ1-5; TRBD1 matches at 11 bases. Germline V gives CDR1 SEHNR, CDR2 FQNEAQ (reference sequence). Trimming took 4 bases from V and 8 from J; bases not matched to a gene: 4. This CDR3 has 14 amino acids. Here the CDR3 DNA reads TGTGCCAGCAGCTCTGGACAGGGGGCGAAGCCCCAGCATTTT. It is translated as CASSSGQGAKPQHF.

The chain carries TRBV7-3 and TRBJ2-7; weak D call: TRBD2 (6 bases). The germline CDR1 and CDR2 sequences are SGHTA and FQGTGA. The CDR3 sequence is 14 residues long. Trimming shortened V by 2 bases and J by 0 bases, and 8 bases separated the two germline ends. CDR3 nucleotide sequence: TGTGCCAGCAGCTTAGCTAGCGTCTCCTACGAGCAGTACTTC. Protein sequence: CASSLASVSYEQYF.

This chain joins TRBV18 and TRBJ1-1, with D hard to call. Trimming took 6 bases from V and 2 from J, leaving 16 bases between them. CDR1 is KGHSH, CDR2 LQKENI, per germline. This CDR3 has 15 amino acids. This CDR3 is CASSQSSGSNTEAFF. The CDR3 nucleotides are TGTGCCAGCTCCCAGTCCTCGGGTTCTAACACTGAAGCTTTCTTT.

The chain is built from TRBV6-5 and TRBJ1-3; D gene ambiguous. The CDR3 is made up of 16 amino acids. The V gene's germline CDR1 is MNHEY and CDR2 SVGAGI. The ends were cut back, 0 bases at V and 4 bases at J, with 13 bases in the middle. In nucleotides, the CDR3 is TGTGCCAGCAGTTACTCACGGACTGTCGGCGGAAACACCATATATTTT. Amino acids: CASSYSRTVGGNTIYF.

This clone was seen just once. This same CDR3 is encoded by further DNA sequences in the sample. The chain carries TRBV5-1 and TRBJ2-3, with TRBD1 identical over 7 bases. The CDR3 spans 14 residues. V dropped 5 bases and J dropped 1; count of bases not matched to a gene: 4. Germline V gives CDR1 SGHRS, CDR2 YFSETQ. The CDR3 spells CASRGQRGTDTQYF. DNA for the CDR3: TGCGCCAGCAGGGGACAGCGAGGCACAGATACGCAGTATTTT. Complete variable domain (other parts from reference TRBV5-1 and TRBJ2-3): KAGVTQTPRYLIKTRGQQVTLSCSPISGHRSVSWYQQTPGQGLQFLFEYFSETQRNKGNFPGRFSGRQFSNSRSEMNVSTLELGDSALYLCASRGQRGTDTQYFGPGTRLTVL.

This CDR3 is CASSTGLAVQETQYF. The DNA for the CDR3 is TGCGCCAGCAGCACAGGACTAGCGGTACAAGAGACCCAGTACTTC. J is TRBJ2-5 and V is TRBV5-1; TRBD2 aligns across 10 bases. V dropped 4 bases and J dropped 2; count of bases not matched to a gene: 5. CDR1 and CDR2 from the germline V gene are SGHRS and YFSETQ. The CDR3 length is 15 residues.

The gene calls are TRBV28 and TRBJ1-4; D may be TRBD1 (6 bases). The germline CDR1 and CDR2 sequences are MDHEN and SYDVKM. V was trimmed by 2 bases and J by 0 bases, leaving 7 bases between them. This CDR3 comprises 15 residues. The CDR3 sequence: CASSLRTATNEKLFF. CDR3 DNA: TGTGCCAGCAGTTTAAGGACAGCAACTAATGAAAAACTGTTTTTT.

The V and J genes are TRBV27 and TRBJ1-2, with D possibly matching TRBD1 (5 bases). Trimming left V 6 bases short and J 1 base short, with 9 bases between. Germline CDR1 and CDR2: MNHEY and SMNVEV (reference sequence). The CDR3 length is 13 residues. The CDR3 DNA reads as TGTGCCAGCAGGAGGGGCAGTAACTATGGCTACACCTTC. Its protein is CASRRGSNYGYTF.

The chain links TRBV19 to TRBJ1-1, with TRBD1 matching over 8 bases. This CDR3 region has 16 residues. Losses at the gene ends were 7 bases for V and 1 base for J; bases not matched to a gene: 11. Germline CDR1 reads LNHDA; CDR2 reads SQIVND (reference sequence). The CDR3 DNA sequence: TGTGCCAGTACGGACAGGGCGGCAATTGGGAACACTGAAGCTTTCTTT. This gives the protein CASTDRAAIGNTEAFF.

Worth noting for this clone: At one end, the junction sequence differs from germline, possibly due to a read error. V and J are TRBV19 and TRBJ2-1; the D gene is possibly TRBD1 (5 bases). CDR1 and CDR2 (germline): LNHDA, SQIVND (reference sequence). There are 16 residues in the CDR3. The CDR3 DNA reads TGTGCCAGCAGTATCCTCCGGACAACAAATTACAATGAGCAGTTCTTC. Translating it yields CASSILRTTNYNEQFF.

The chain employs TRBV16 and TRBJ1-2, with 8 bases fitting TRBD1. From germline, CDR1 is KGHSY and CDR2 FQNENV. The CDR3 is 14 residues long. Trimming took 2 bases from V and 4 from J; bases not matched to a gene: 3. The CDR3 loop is CASSQGQGTYGYTF. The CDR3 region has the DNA TGTGCCAGCAGCCAAGGACAGGGTACCTATGGCTACACCTTC.

CDR3 region: CATRGRGAQPQHF. The CDR3 nucleotides read TGTGCCACCCGAGGCCGGGGGGCTCAGCCCCAGCATTTT. The J gene is TRBJ1-5, the V gene TRBV2, with D maybe TRBD1 (6 bases). CDR3 length: 13 residues. Germline V gives CDR1 SNHLY, CDR2 FYNNEI. The V and J ends lost 10 bases and 6 bases respectively, with 16 bases between them.

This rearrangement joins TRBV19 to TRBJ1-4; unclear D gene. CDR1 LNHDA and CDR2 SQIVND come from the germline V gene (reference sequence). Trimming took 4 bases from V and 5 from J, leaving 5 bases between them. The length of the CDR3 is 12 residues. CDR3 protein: CASSSGNEKLFF. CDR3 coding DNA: TGTGCCAGTAGTAGCGGGAATGAAAAACTGTTTTTT.

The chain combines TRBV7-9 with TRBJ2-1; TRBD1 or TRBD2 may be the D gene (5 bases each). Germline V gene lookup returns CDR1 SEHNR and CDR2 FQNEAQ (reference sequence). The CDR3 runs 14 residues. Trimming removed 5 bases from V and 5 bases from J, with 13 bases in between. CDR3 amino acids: CASSVRDQDNEQFF. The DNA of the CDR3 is TGTGCCAGCAGCGTTCGGGACCAGGACAATGAGCAGTTCTTC. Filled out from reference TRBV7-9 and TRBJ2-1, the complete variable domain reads DTGVSQNPRHKITKRGQNVTFRCDPISEHNRLYWYRQTLGQGPEFLTYFQNEAQLEKSRLLSDRFSAERPKGSFSTLEIQRTEQGDSAMYLCASSVRDQDNEQFFGPGTRLTVL.

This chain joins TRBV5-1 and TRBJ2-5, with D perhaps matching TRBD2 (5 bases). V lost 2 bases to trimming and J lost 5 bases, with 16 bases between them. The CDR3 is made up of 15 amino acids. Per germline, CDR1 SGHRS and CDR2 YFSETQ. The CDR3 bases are TGCGCCAGCAGCTTTGTAGGCGGAGGTGGGGAGACCCAGTACTTC. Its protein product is CASSFVGGGGETQYF.

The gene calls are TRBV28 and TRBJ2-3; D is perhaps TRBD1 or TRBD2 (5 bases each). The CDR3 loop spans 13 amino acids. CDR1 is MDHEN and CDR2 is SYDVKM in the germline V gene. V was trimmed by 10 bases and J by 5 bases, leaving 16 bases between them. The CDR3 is CATSEGRRDTQYF. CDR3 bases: TGTGCCACCTCTGAGGGGCGGAGAGATACGCAGTATTTT.

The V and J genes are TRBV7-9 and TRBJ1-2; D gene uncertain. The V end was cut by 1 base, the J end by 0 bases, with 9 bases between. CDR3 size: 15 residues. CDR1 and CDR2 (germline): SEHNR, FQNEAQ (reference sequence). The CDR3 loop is CASSLVRTPNYGYTF. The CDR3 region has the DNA TGTGCCAGCAGCTTAGTTAGGACCCCTAACTATGGCTACACCTTC.

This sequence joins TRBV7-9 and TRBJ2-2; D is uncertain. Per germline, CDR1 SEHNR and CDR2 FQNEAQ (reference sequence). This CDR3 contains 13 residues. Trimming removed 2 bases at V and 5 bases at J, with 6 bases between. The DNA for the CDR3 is TGTGCCAGCAGCTTATCCGGTACCGGGGAGCTGTTTTTT. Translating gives CASSLSGTGELFF.

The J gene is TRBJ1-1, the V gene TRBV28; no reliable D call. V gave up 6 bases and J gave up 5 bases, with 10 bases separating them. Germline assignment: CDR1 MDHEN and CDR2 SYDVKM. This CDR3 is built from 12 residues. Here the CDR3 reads CASSLSRTEAFF. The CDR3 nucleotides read TGTGCCAGCAGCCTTTCTCGGACTGAAGCTTTCTTT.